This T cell receptor beta chain was recovered during a study of CD8 T cells in ankylosing spondylitis. Whole-study results and caveats: Fewer than ten highly homologous variants made up a TCR beta motif that seemed to typify ankylosing spondylitis blood. Disease-linked clones had a CD8+ phenotype and relatively low frequency in peripheral blood.

Libraries for TCR beta were made by quantitative 5'-RACE with molecular barcodes. TCRdb redid the calling of the 5' RACE reads with MiXCR, one entry per CDR3 protein. Counted here are about 300,000 distinct CDR3 sequences, roughly 10% occurring once; the ten biggest clones make up more than 7%. This clonotype was recorded many times. Its specificity is unknown. The V end was cut by 2 bases, the J end by 6 bases, with 8 bases between. The CDR3 covers 12 residues. CDR1 MDHEN and CDR2 SYDVKM come from the germline V gene. The chain combines TRBV28 with TRBJ2-7; no firm D call. The sequencing sample was made of blood, either unsorted or a sorted T cell fraction (not recorded which). This clonotype was sampled from a female donor with ankylosing spondylitis or in good health (not recorded which). This chain's CDR3 is CASSLRRSEQYF. DNA for the CDR3: TGTGCCAGCAGTTTAAGGCGGAGCGAGCAGTACTTC.